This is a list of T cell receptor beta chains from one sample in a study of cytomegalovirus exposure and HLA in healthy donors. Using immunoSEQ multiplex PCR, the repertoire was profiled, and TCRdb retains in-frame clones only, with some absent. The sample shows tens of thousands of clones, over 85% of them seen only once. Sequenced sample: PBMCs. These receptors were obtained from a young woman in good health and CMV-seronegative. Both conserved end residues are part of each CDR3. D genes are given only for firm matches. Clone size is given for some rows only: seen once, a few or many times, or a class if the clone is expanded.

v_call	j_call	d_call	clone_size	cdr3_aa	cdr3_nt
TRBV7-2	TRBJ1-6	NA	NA	CASRGGGSYNSPLHF	TGTGCCAGCCGCGGGGGGGGGTCCTATAATTCACCCCTCCACTTT
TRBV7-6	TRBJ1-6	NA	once	CASSPSGGSYNSPLHF	TGTGCCAGCAGCCCGTCGGGGGGCTCCTATAATTCACCCCTCCACTTT
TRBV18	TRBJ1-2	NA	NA	CASSPVREVDYGYTF	TGTGCCAGCTCACCCGTCAGGGAAGTCGACTATGGCTACACCTTC
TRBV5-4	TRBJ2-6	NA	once	CASSLRGTSGANVLTF	TGTGCCAGCAGCTTGAGGGGGACCTCTGGGGCCAACGTCCTGACTTTC
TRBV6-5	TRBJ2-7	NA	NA	CASSYKGAAYEQYF	TGTGCCAGCAGTTACAAAGGGGCGGCCTACGAGCAGTACTTC
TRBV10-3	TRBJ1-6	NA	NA	CAISESFSGSSYNSPLHF	TGTGCCATCAGTGAGTCGTTTAGCGGAAGCTCCTATAATTCACCCCTCCACTTT
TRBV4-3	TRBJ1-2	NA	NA	CASSQTGNYGYTF	TGCGCCAGCAGCCAAACAGGGAACTATGGCTACACCTTC
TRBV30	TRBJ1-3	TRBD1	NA	CAWSVLDRGFRNTIYF	TGTGCCTGGAGTGTACTGGACAGGGGTTTCAGAAACACCATATATTTT
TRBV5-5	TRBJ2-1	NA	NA	CASSRPGQNLYNEQFF	TGTGCCAGCAGCCGCCCCGGACAGAATCTATACAATGAGCAGTTCTTC
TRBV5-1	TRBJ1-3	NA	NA	CASSLGEAGNTIYF	TGCGCCAGCAGCTTGGGGGAGGCTGGAAACACCATATATTTT